What follows is one T cell receptor beta chain and its context. Its matching antigen is unknown. Per germline, CDR1 SGHAT and CDR2 FQNNGV. Trimming at V came to 0 bases and at J to 9 bases, leaving 5 bases not matched to a gene. CDR3 length equals 14 residues. Together with a sample-barcoded 5' primer, a J-beta primer mix was included in a second PCR lasting roughly 6 to 12 cycles. Each CDR3 protein gets one entry after TCRdb re-called the 5' RACE reads with MiXCR. The sample lists approximately 820,000 distinct CDR3 sequences, more than 40% occurring once. These data belong to a study of blood T cells in healthy people across ages. Findings of the study overall: A roughly linear age-dependent decrease characterized TCR beta diversity per million T cells.

Peripheral blood was drawn, ten milliliters per donor. The sequencing input was blood. The chain recombines TRBV11-2 with TRBJ2-3; 8 nucleotides match TRBD2. This clonotype was obtained from a man between 60 and 75 years old in good health. CDR3 sequence (DNA): TGTGCCAGCAGCTTAGACCTAACTAGCGGAACGCAGTATTTT. It is translated as CASSLDLTSGTQYF.